One TCR beta chain is described in this entry. Its antigen is undetermined. MiXCR, run by TCRdb on the 5' RACE reads, gives a single entry per CDR3 protein. The sample contains about 480,000 distinct CDR3 sequences, 12% to 15% of which appear only once. This entry is derived from a study of identical twins. J gave up 3 bases and V 7 bases, and 12 bases lay outside the gene matches. Germline V gene sequence: CDR1 MNHEY, CDR2 SVGEGT. This CDR3 comprises 16 residues. Whole-study results and caveats: Out-of-frame alpha sequences shared between twins exhibited an excess of low generation probability.

This sample also belongs to another study, concerning yellow fever vaccine responses in identical twins. That paper notes: In identical twins, vaccine T cell responses appeared partly shared and partly individual.

The chain carries TRBV6-2 or TRBV6-3 and TRBJ2-1, with 7 bases matching TRBD2. The TCR was taken from a woman between 18 and 30 years old in good health. The specimen was CD4+ T cells sorted from blood. The CDR3 region is CASTSGWGGIYNEQFF. The CDR3 DNA reads TGTGCCAGCACCTCAGGGTGGGGGGGAATCTACAATGAGCAGTTCTTC.